The next 27 T cell receptor beta chains were all read from a single sample in a study of blood T cells in healthy people across ages. A second PCR of about 7 to 12 cycles used a sample-barcoded 5' primer and a J-beta primer mix. Using its own MiXCR run on the 5' RACE reads, TCRdb lists one record per CDR3 protein. The sample contains fewer than 1,200,000 distinct CDR3 sequences, 20% to 25% of which appear only once. These data were likewise used in another study, on T cells of mothers and their children.

Sequenced input: blood. These receptors originate from a girl aged 2-10 years in good health.

The V and J genes are TRBV2 and TRBJ2-7, with D unresolved. Trimming removed 8 bases from V and 0 bases from J, with 20 bases in between. The length of the CDR3 is 16 residues. Germline CDR1 reads SNHLY; CDR2 reads FYNNEI. The CDR3, as DNA: TGTGCCAGCGAACCACCCAGTGCATCCTTCTCCTACGAGCAGTACTTC. Translating it yields CASEPPSASFSYEQYF.

This clonotype showed up just once. V and J are TRBV12-3 or TRBV12-4 and TRBJ2-2; 13 bases agree with TRBD2. There are 18 residues in the CDR3. The V segment lost 6 bases and the J segment 9 bases; nucleotides outside the gene matches: 16. The CDR3 reads CASRYRTSGGDLVRELFF. In DNA, the CDR3 is TGTGCCAGCAGATACCGAACTAGCGGGGGGGACCTAGTGCGGGAGCTGTTTTTT.

This clonotype was observed a handful of times. The rearrangement links TRBV28 to TRBJ2-7; D is possibly TRBD2 (6 bases). This CDR3 spans 17 amino acids. V lost 4 bases and J 2 bases, leaving 21 bases between the germline ends. Germline values: CDR1 MDHEN, CDR2 SYDVKM. The DNA of the CDR3 is TGTGCCAGCAGTTCAAACGAGTCGGGAGCTGCCGCCTACGAGCAGTACTTC. It encodes CASSSNESGAAAYEQYF.

The gene calls are TRBV28 and TRBJ1-2; D is uncertain. Per the germline V gene, CDR1 is MDHEN and CDR2 is SYDVKM. This CDR3 region has 11 residues. V lost 8 bases to trimming and J lost 7 bases, with 11 bases between them. CDR3 nucleotides: TGTGCCAGCGGCCGAAAGGGTGGCTACACCTTC. This encodes CASGRKGGYTF.

This clonotype was seen a few times. The gene calls are TRBV7-8 and TRBJ2-4, with D perhaps assigned TRBD1 or TRBD2 (5 bases each). CDR1 is SGHVS, CDR2 FQNEAQ, per germline. V was clipped by 1 base and J by 7 bases, with 11 bases between them. The length of the CDR3 is 14 residues. The CDR3: CASSLVSGTNIQYF. In DNA, the CDR3 is TGTGCCAGCAGCTTAGTCTCGGGGACGAACATTCAGTACTTC.

CDR3 sequence: CASSGERSSYEQYF. The CDR3 nucleotides are TGTGCCAGCAGCGGAGAACGGAGCTCCTACGAGCAGTACTTC. The J gene is TRBJ2-7, the V gene TRBV9, with D hard to call. The germline V gene encodes CDR1 SGDLS and CDR2 YYNGEE. V dropped 3 bases and J dropped 0 bases, with 10 bases sitting between them. The CDR3 totals 14 residues.

The J gene is TRBJ1-1, the V gene TRBV7-9; D possibly corresponds to TRBD1 (5 bases). With 6 bases removed from V and 0 bases from J, the gap between germline ends came to 17 bases. Germline CDR1 is SEHNR and CDR2 is FQNEAQ (reference sequence). This CDR3 spans 16 amino acids. Written as DNA, the CDR3 is TGTGCCAGCAGGTGCCGGGCCGGGGCTATGAACACTGAAGCTTTCTTT. The encoded protein is CASRCRAGAMNTEAFF.

This clonotype was found a few times. The chain links TRBV5-4 to TRBJ1-3; perhaps TRBD1 as D (5 bases). V dropped 0 bases and J dropped 0 bases, with 19 bases sitting between them. This CDR3 has 19 residues. Germline V lookup: CDR1 SGHNT, CDR2 YYREEE (reference sequence). CDR3 in amino acids: CASSLVWTPPGTSGNTIYF. The CDR3 DNA sequence: TGTGCCAGCAGCTTGGTCTGGACTCCCCCTGGGACCTCTGGAAACACCATATATTTT.

This clonotype was seen just once. The gene calls are TRBV20-1 and TRBJ2-5, with D possibly TRBD1 on 6 matching bases. This CDR3 is built from 13 residues. CDR1 is DFQATT, CDR2 SNEGSKA, per germline (reference sequence). V was clipped by 2 bases and J by 6 bases, with 13 bases between them. The CDR3 bases are TGCAGTGCTAGATACCCGGGACAACAGACCCAGTACTTC. The encoded protein is CSARYPGQQTQYF.

The chain links TRBV7-8 to TRBJ2-3, with TRBD1 matching 7 bases. V shed 1 base, J shed 2 bases, and the junction held 6 bases outside the gene matches. The CDR3 is 16 residues long. Germline loops: CDR1 SGHVS, CDR2 FQNEAQ. The CDR3 DNA follows: TGTGCCAGCAGCTTAGAAGTGACAGGGATCACAGATACGCAGTATTTT. Translated: CASSLEVTGITDTQYF.

V and J are TRBV20-1 and TRBJ2-1; TRBD2 matches 16 bases. The J segment lost 6 bases and the V segment lost 5 bases, leaving 4 bases of the junction unmatched. The CDR3 has 15 amino acids. Germline CDR1 reads DFQATT; CDR2 reads SNEGSKA (reference sequence). The CDR3 DNA follows: TGCAGTGCTTTCGGGACTAGCGGGAGGGCCAATGAGCAGTTCTTC. Its protein product is CSAFGTSGRANEQFF.

This clonotype was observed a handful of times. This chain uses TRBV5-5 with TRBJ2-3, with D possibly matching TRBD2 (5 bases). Germline V gene sequence: CDR1 SGHKS, CDR2 YYEKEE (reference sequence). The CDR3 spans 20 residues. Trimming took off 1 base at V and 9 bases at J, with 33 bases between the two ends. CDR3 sequence (DNA): TGTGCCAGCAGCTTGCCAGCCGCCGGCGGGTATGTGGGCCCGATCCGAACGCAGTATTTT. As protein: CASSLPAAGGYVGPIRTQYF. Full variable domain (outside the CDR3, taken from reference TRBV5-5 and TRBJ2-3): DAGVTQSPTHLIKTRGQQVTLRCSPISGHKSVSWYQQVLGQGPQFIFQYYEKEERGRGNFPDRFSARQFPNYSSELNVNALLLGDSALYLCASSLPAAGGYVGPIRTQYFGPGTRLTVL.

The chain links TRBV20-1 to TRBJ2-2; D uncertain. Trimming removed 0 bases from V and 5 bases from J, with 10 bases in between. The CDR3 totals 14 residues. Germline loops: CDR1 DFQATT, CDR2 SNEGSKA (reference sequence). The CDR3 protein is CSARDHQETGELFF. The CDR3 nucleotides read TGCAGTGCTAGAGATCATCAAGAAACCGGGGAGCTGTTTTTT.

This clonotype was found a few times. The CDR3 reads CASSPWGDSSGGYTF. The DNA of the CDR3 is TGCGCCAGCAGCCCTTGGGGGGACAGCTCAGGTGGCTACACCTTC. V usage is TRBV5-1 and J usage is TRBJ1-2, with 7 bases aligning to TRBD1. The V and J ends lost 4 bases and 7 bases, in that order; junction bases with no gene match: 13. Germline assignment: CDR1 SGHRS and CDR2 YFSETQ. CDR3 length: 15 residues.

This clonotype was found a few times. V usage is TRBV27 and J usage is TRBJ2-5; weak D call: TRBD2 (5 bases). The closer fit of TRBJ2-1 to the DNA end suggests the J call may be wrong. Germline V gene data show CDR1 as MNHEY and CDR2 as SMNVEV (reference sequence). This CDR3 region has 16 residues. CDR3 nucleotide sequence: TGTGCCAGCAGTTTCCATAAGGAGGCGAATTACAATGAGCAGTTCTTC. Its translation: CASSFHKEANYNEQFF.

This clonotype was observed a few times. The chain joins TRBV13 to TRBJ1-5; D is unresolved. The CDR3 has 16 amino acids. Trimming removed 0 bases at V and 3 bases at J, with 12 bases between. In germline, CDR1 is PRHDT, CDR2 FYEKMQ (reference sequence). The CDR3 protein is CASSLGFSTINQPQHF. CDR3 sequence (DNA): TGTGCCAGCAGCTTAGGGTTTTCGACAATCAATCAGCCCCAGCATTTT.

V gene TRBV29-1 combines with J gene TRBJ2-1; the match to TRBD1 covers 8 bases. The last part of the DNA fits TRBJ2-7 better; the J call may be wrong. Germline CDR1 is SQVTM and CDR2 is ANQGSEA. CDR3 length: 12 amino acids. The CDR3 coding sequence is TGCAGCGTTCGGACAGGGATGTACGAGCAGTACTTC. It translates to CSVRTGMYEQYF.

This rearrangement joins TRBV7-9 to TRBJ2-1, with a possible D match to TRBD2 (5 bases). The length of the CDR3 is 15 residues. V lost 1 base to trimming and J lost 7 bases, with 14 bases between them. CDR1 SEHNR and CDR2 FQNEAQ come from the germline V gene (reference sequence). For the CDR3, the DNA is TGTGCCAGCAGCTTAGGGATAACAGCGGATAATGAGCAGTTCTTC. Translation gives CASSLGITADNEQFF.

V is TRBV20-1 and J is TRBJ2-7, with D hard to call. Trimming cost V 2 bases and J 4 bases, with 9 bases left between them. Germline V gene lookup returns CDR1 DFQATT and CDR2 SNEGSKA (reference sequence). CDR3 size: 12 residues. CDR3 region: CSARPRQYEQYF. CDR3 in DNA: TGCAGTGCTAGACCTAGACAATACGAGCAGTACTTC.

The chain carries TRBV10-3 and TRBJ2-1; tentative D call: TRBD1 (6 bases). CDR1 and CDR2 (germline): ENHRY, SYGVKD. The CDR3 spans 13 residues. Deletions cut 2 bases from V and 11 bases from J, with 13 bases between. CDR3 in amino acids: CAISEPNQGKQFF. CDR3 bases: TGTGCCATCAGTGAGCCAAATCAGGGGAAGCAGTTCTTC.

V gene TRBV18 combines with J gene TRBJ1-3, with D possibly being TRBD1 (5 bases). The CDR3 is made up of 17 amino acids. Trimming left V 3 bases short and J 0 bases short, with 15 bases between. Germline loops: CDR1 KGHSH, CDR2 LQKENI. In nucleotides, the CDR3 is TGTGCCAGCTCACCTCAGATGATCGGGGGCTCTGGAAACACCATATATTTT. Encoded protein: CASSPQMIGGSGNTIYF.

J is TRBJ1-4 and V is TRBV5-1; TRBD1 aligns across 8 bases. This CDR3 is built from 16 residues. Germline V gives CDR1 SGHRS, CDR2 YFSETQ. V shed 3 bases and J 3 bases; nucleotides not matched to a gene: 7. CDR3 DNA sequence: TGCGCCAGCAGCTCGCCTCAGGGGGCGGCTAATGAAAAACTGTTTTTT. Protein sequence: CASSSPQGAANEKLFF.

This clonotype was observed a few times. J is TRBJ2-7 and V is TRBV12-3 or TRBV12-4; possibly TRBD1 or TRBD2 for D (5 bases each). The length of the CDR3 is 14 residues. V lost 5 bases and J lost 3, with 14 bases in between. CDR3 region: CASSLRDGVYEQYF. CDR3 sequence (DNA): TGTGCCAGCAGTCTCCGGGACGGCGTCTACGAGCAGTACTTC.

A few counts support this clonotype. The rearrangement uses TRBV7-2 and TRBJ2-5, with 9 bases that match TRBD2. V lost 4 bases and J lost 0; bases outside the gene matches: 9. There are 17 residues in the CDR3. CDR1 and CDR2 (germline): SGHTA, FQGNSA. DNA of the CDR3: TGTGCCAGCAGCTCCGCCATGGCGGGGGGGAACCAAGAGACCCAGTACTTC. It is translated as CASSSAMAGGNQETQYF.

The J gene is TRBJ1-2, the V gene TRBV6-5; TRBD1 agrees at 9 bases. Trimming at V came to 6 bases and at J to 7 bases, leaving 0 bases not matched to a gene. Germline V gene sequence: CDR1 MNHEY, CDR2 SVGAGI. The CDR3 length is 11 residues. The CDR3 loop is CASRQGAGYTF. Here the CDR3 DNA reads TGTGCCAGCAGACAGGGGGCTGGCTACACCTTC.

The chain is built from TRBV29-1 and TRBJ2-5; TRBD1 agrees at 7 bases. Trimming cost V 7 bases and J 0 bases; bases outside gene matches: 2. The CDR3 extends over 12 amino acids. Per the germline V gene, CDR1 is SQVTM and CDR2 is ANQGSEA. DNA of the CDR3: TGCAGCGCCGGGACAGACCAAGAGACCCAGTACTTC. Its protein product is CSAGTDQETQYF. Based on the CDR3 plus reference TRBV29-1 and TRBJ2-5, the full variable domain is SAVISQKPSRDICQRGTSLTIQCQVDSQVTMMFWYRQQPGQSLTLIATANQGSEATYESGFVIDKFPISRPNLTFSTLTVSNMSPEDSSIYLCSAGTDQETQYFGPGTRLLVL.

This chain connects TRBV4-1 to TRBJ2-1; the match to TRBD1 covers 7 bases. Unmatched junction bases numbered 8, after V lost 6 bases and J lost 0 bases. The CDR3 runs to 16 residues. In germline, CDR1 is MGHRA, CDR2 YSYEKL. CDR3 nucleotides: TGCGCCAGCAGATCTACAGGGGAAAGCTCCTACAATGAGCAGTTCTTC. Its protein is CASRSTGESSYNEQFF.